Shown below are 6 T cell receptor beta chains from a single sample sequenced in a study of cytomegalovirus exposure and HLA in healthy donors. PCR employed 60 Vbeta and 13 Jbeta primers. This table comes from immunoSEQ multiplex PCR, and its TCRdb copy is limited to in-frame clones, with some not included. This sample has about 150,000 clones; about 84% occur once, and the top ten carry around 5.6%. The sample taken for sequencing was PBMCs. The receptors were sampled from a middle-aged woman in good health and CMV-seropositive.

The rearrangement uses TRBV5-1 and TRBJ2-2; D may be TRBD1 (6 bases). From germline, CDR1 is SGHRS and CDR2 YFSETQ. The CDR3 runs to 12 residues. V lost 4 bases and J 6 bases, leaving 7 bases between the germline ends. CDR3 bases: TGCGCCAGCAGCGCAGGGGCCGGGGAGCTGTTTTTT. Protein: CASSAGAGELFF.

This chain uses TRBV27 with TRBJ1-1; D is possibly TRBD1 (6 bases). The CDR3 sequence is 16 residues long. The germline gives CDR1 MNHEY, CDR2 SMNVEV (reference sequence). The V gene lost 1 base and the J gene lost 3 bases, with 15 bases spanning the gap. DNA for the CDR3: TGTGCCAGCAGTTTATTGTCGGGGGGCAGATACACTGAAGCTTTCTTT. Translated, it gives CASSLLSGGRYTEAFF.

This clone was counted between two and nine times. The chain is built from TRBV7-9 and TRBJ1-6; 8 bases are a match to TRBD1. CDR1 and CDR2 from the germline V gene are SEHNR and FQNEAQ (reference sequence). V trimming: 0 bases; J trimming: 6 bases; junction bases outside the gene matches: 4. This CDR3 spans 16 amino acids. The CDR3 reads CASSLAQGASNSPLHF. The DNA for the CDR3 is TGTGCCAGCAGCTTAGCGCAGGGGGCTAGTAATTCACCCCTCCACTTT.

The genes are TRBV29-1 and TRBJ2-2, with TRBD1 matching over 9 bases. CDR3 length: 14 residues. Germline V CDR1 and CDR2: SQVTM, ANQGSEA. The V and J ends lost 6 bases and 4 bases, in that order; junction bases with no gene match: 6. The CDR3 DNA follows: TGCAGCGTCGATAGGACAGGGGTCACCGGGGAGCTGTTTTTT. This translates into CSVDRTGVTGELFF.

This chain connects TRBV28 to TRBJ1-5, with 7 bases identical to TRBD1. V lost 7 bases to trimming and J lost 1 base; unmatched junction nucleotides: 7. The CDR3 spans 15 residues. The germline V gene encodes CDR1 MDHEN and CDR2 SYDVKM. CDR3 DNA: TGTGCCAGCAACCCGGGAGGGGGCAGCAATCAGCCCCAGCATTTT. This codes for CASNPGGGSNQPQHF. The full variable domain, with the rest looked up from reference TRBV28 and TRBJ1-5, is DVKVTQSSRYLVKRTGEKVFLECVQDMDHENMFWYRQDPGLGLRLIYFSYDVKMKEKGDIPEGYSVSREKKERFSLILESASTNQTSMYLCASNPGGGSNQPQHFGDGTRLSIL.

The V call is TRBV29-1, the J call TRBJ1-5; TRBD1 aligns across 9 bases. After removal of 2 bases from V and 10 bases from J, the junction contained 3 bases not matched to a gene. The CDR3 runs 12 residues. Per the germline V gene, CDR1 is SQVTM and CDR2 is ANQGSEA. CDR3 sequence (DNA): TGCAGCGTTGAAACGACAGGGGGTCCCCAGCATTTT. Its protein is CSVETTGGPQHF.